Described below is a single TCR beta chain sequence and its context. The source of the sample is a study of blood T cell repertoires in COVID-19. Study details: Acute and convalescent COVID-19 specimens originated in the United States, Italy and Spain.

CDR1 is LGHDT, CDR2 YNNKEL, per germline (reference sequence). V was trimmed by 3 bases and J by 7 bases, leaving 10 bases between them. The CDR3 covers 14 residues. Assay used: immunoSEQ multiplex PCR; TCRdb lists only in-frame clones, some missing. The sample lists approximately 170,000 clones, around nine tenths seen once, with 1.1% in the top ten. The receptor was derived from a young man with acute or convalescent COVID-19. The chain is built from TRBV3-1 (or the pseudogene TRBV3-2) and TRBJ1-6, with D tentatively TRBD1 (6 bases). Sample: peripheral blood. The CDR3 DNA reads TGTGCCAGCAGCCATCGGACAGTAAATTCACCCCTCCACTTT. This encodes CASSHRTVNSPLHF.